This T cell receptor beta chain was profiled in a study (dated by TCRdb to the mid-2010s). Taken from the germline V gene, the CDR1 and CDR2 loops are SQVTM and ANQGSEA. Spanning cysteine to phenylalanine, the CDR3 consists of 12 amino acids. The retained sequence is limited to the CDR3, 36 bases, with the frame set at the first base. The library came from RT-PCR. The sample was run on an Illumina MiSeq. Using fastp at Q25 and MiXCR, TCRdb reprocessed the public reads and kept productive beta chains. Identical CDR3 protein sequences are pooled into one entry, listed with their most common genes and DNA. Counted in this sample were 550,000 to 750,000 distinct CDR3 sequences; 12% to 15% of them appeared once. Jointly, the top ten make up 3.6% of the sample. Of note for this clonotype: The target of this receptor is not known. The junction and the germline gene differ at one end; a read error may be behind it.

The chain joins TRBV29-1 to TRBJ2-7; the junction holds 7 bases that match TRBD1. The sequence came from a female donor in good health, serving as a healthy control. The material sequenced was memory CD4+ T cells from blood. In nucleotides, the sequence is TGCAACGTTGTGGGACAGTTCTACGAGCAGTACTTC. It codes for CNVVGQFYEQYF.